One and the same sample provided the 24 T cell receptor beta chains below, sequenced in a study of vaccination and CD4 T cells after COVID-19. This sample's treatment: approximately 9-day PBMC culture with coronavirus spike peptide pools or control peptides (ViraFEST assay). Cultured CD4+ T cell DNA underwent sequencing with the Oncomine TCR Beta short-read assay. TCRdb reprocessed the PCR reads via MiXCR and lists one record per CDR3 protein. Of nearly 15,000 distinct CDR3 sequences listed, roughly 50% are singletons. Their cognate antigens are unknown. Sequencing was performed on CD4+ T cells from blood, cultured in vitro, taken before SARS-CoV-2 vaccination. The source is a human donor who had recovered from COVID-19.

The rearrangement links TRBV20-1 to TRBJ1-2; D is perhaps TRBD1 (5 bases). This CDR3 is 12 amino acids long. Germline CDR1 is DFQATT and CDR2 is SNEGSKA (reference sequence). The CDR3 nucleotides read TGCAGCGGGGACCCCCGCAACTATGGCTACACCTTC. Translated: CSGDPRNYGYTF.

This clonotype was seen a handful of times. The J gene is TRBJ1-6, the V gene TRBV5-1, with D tentatively TRBD1 (6 bases). The V and J ends lost 3 bases and 6 bases respectively, with 13 bases between them. CDR3 length: 15 amino acids. CDR1 and CDR2 from the germline V gene are SGHRS and YFSETQ. The CDR3 coding sequence is TGCGCCAGCAGCTCTAATACAGGGAGTAATTCACCCCTCCACTTT. It yields the protein CASSSNTGSNSPLHF.

This clonotype was detected only a few times. The rearrangement uses TRBV27 and TRBJ1-1, with D unclear. Germline assignment: CDR1 MNHEY and CDR2 SMNVEV (reference sequence). The V end was cut by 4 bases, the J end by 0 bases, with 15 bases between. The CDR3 has 16 residues. This CDR3 is CASSSIRGPMNTEAFF. The CDR3 region has the DNA TGTGCCAGCAGTTCCATCAGAGGGCCCATGAACACTGAAGCTTTCTTT.

This clonotype was observed a handful of times. J is TRBJ2-2 and V is TRBV7-9; tentatively, D is TRBD1 (6 bases). There are 14 residues in the CDR3. The germline V gene has CDR1 SEHNR and CDR2 FQNEAQ (reference sequence). V lost 6 bases, J lost 1 base, and 9 bases lay in between. CDR3 DNA sequence: TGTGCCAGCAGGTCGACAGGGAACACCGGGGAGCTGTTTTTT. This gives the protein CASRSTGNTGELFF.

J is TRBJ2-7 and V is TRBV6-1, with 7 positions matching TRBD2. The CDR3 has 13 residues. The V gene end was trimmed by 6 bases and the J gene end by 5 bases; junction bases not matched to a gene: 7. The germline V gene encodes CDR1 MNHNS and CDR2 SASEGT. This chain's CDR3 is CASSRFSGNEQYF. The CDR3 coding sequence is TGTGCCAGCAGCCGATTCAGCGGGAACGAGCAGTACTTC.

This chain uses TRBV28 with TRBJ1-5; 8 bases agree with TRBD1. The CDR3 length is 16 residues. Trimming took 7 bases from V and 4 from J; bases not matched to a gene: 12. Germline CDR1 and CDR2: MDHEN and SYDVKM. CDR3 coding DNA: TGTGCCAGCACCCCAGCGCTAGGACAGGGAAATCAGCCCCAGCATTTT. Its translation: CASTPALGQGNQPQHF. Supplemented by reference TRBV28 and TRBJ1-5, the full variable domain reads DVKVTQSSRYLVKRTGEKVFLECVQDMDHENMFWYRQDPGLGLRLIYFSYDVKMKEKGDIPEGYSVSREKKERFSLILESASTNQTSMYLCASTPALGQGNQPQHFGDGTRLSIL.

The V gene is TRBV6-2 or TRBV6-3, the J gene TRBJ1-1, with D tentatively TRBD1 (5 bases). Trimming cost V 7 bases and J 1 base, with 16 bases left between them. Per germline, CDR1 MNHEY and CDR2 SVGEGT. The CDR3 sequence is 15 residues long. CDR3 coding DNA: TGTGCCAGCACCCCCCTGGGACCCCGGAACACTGAAGCTTTCTTT. Translation: CASTPLGPRNTEAFF.

V is TRBV7-6 and J is TRBJ1-1; no clear D gene. CDR3 length: 15 residues. V lost 3 bases and J lost 4, with 15 bases in between. Germline V gene sequence: CDR1 SGHVS, CDR2 FNYEAQ. CDR3 residues: CASSFATGSGTEAFF. The CDR3, as DNA: TGTGCCAGCAGCTTCGCGACGGGGTCTGGCACTGAAGCTTTCTTT.

V and J are TRBV5-3 and TRBJ1-1; perhaps TRBD1 as D (6 bases). TRBV5-3 is an ORF; its function is uncertain. This CDR3 has 14 residues. The V end was cut by 8 bases, the J end by 3 bases, with 17 bases between. The CDR3 loop is CASSGRQDYTEAFF. The CDR3 bases are TGTGCCAGCAGCGGGAGACAGGATTACACTGAAGCTTTCTTT.

The CDR3 spells CSKTSGTEAFF. CDR3 nucleotides: TGCAGCAAAACTTCGGGGACTGAAGCTTTCTTT. V is TRBV29-1 and J is TRBJ1-1; unclear D gene. V was clipped by 8 bases and J by 5 bases, with 12 bases between them. Germline V gene lookup returns CDR1 SQVTM and CDR2 ANQGSEA. CDR3 length: 11 amino acids.

The CDR3 nucleotides read TGCAGTGCTAGGGAATATGGGGGCTCTGGAAACACCATATATTTT. This encodes CSAREYGGSGNTIYF. V is TRBV20-1 and J is TRBJ1-3; perhaps TRBD1 as D (5 bases). The germline V and J ends were trimmed by 3 bases and 0 bases, with 12 bases remaining between them. CDR1 and CDR2 (germline): DFQATT, SNEGSKA (reference sequence). This CDR3 region has 15 residues.

The rearrangement uses TRBV2 and TRBJ1-6, with 9 nucleotides matching TRBD1. Germline CDR1 SNHLY, CDR2 FYNNEI. The CDR3 totals 15 residues. V shed 3 bases, J shed 5 bases, and the junction held 2 bases outside the gene matches. CDR3 bases: TGTGCCAGCAGTGAGGGGACAGGGCATAATTCACCCCTCCACTTT. Amino acid sequence: CASSEGTGHNSPLHF.

This chain joins TRBV12-3 or TRBV12-4 and TRBJ2-2, with a tentative D call TRBD1 (6 bases). This CDR3 is built from 17 residues. V was cut by 4 bases and J by 5 bases, with 20 bases left in between. The CDR3 loop reads CASSSTGRWLGTGELFF. The DNA for the CDR3 is TGTGCCAGCAGTTCAACAGGGCGTTGGCTAGGTACCGGGGAGCTGTTTTTT.

This chain uses TRBV12-3 or TRBV12-4 with TRBJ1-1, with a tentative D call TRBD1 (6 bases). This CDR3 has 18 residues. The V end was cut by 7 bases, the J end by 1 base, with 25 bases between. The CDR3 loop reads CASTPSRGSQNPNTEAFF. The DNA of the CDR3 is TGTGCCAGCACCCCCTCCAGGGGCAGCCAAAACCCGAACACTGAAGCTTTCTTT.

This chain links TRBV7-4 with TRBJ1-5; a weak D match, TRBD1 (5 bases). CDR1 is SGHVT and CDR2 is SQSDAQ in the germline V gene. The ends were cut back, 6 bases at V and 0 bases at J, with 12 bases in the middle. This CDR3 has 15 amino acids. The CDR3 DNA reads as TGTGCCAGCAGGAACAGGAAATATAGCAATCAGCCCCAGCATTTT. Encoded protein: CASRNRKYSNQPQHF.

V and J are TRBV30 and TRBJ1-6; D remains unclear. V lost 4 bases, J lost 8 bases, and 12 bases lay in between. Germline V gene lookup returns CDR1 GTSNPN and CDR2 SVGIG (reference sequence). There are 13 residues in the CDR3. The CDR3, as DNA: TGTGCCTGGACCCCCGAGGGAGATTCACCCCTCCACTTT. Amino acid sequence: CAWTPEGDSPLHF.

The V gene is TRBV2, the J gene TRBJ2-5; D possibly corresponds to TRBD2 (5 bases). The V end lost 6 bases, the J end lost 4 bases, and 18 bases lay between the germline ends. The CDR3 contains 15 residues. Per germline, CDR1 SNHLY and CDR2 FYNNEI. CDR3 sequence: CASSSQVGVGETQYF. In DNA form, the CDR3 reads TGTGCCAGCAGCTCTCAGGTCGGGGTGGGAGAGACCCAGTACTTC. Full variable domain (missing parts from reference TRBV2 and TRBJ2-5): EPEVTQTPSHQVTQMGQEVILRCVPISNHLYFYWYRQILGQKVEFLVSFYNNEISEKSEIFDDQFSVERPDGSNFTLKIRSTKLEDSAMYFCASSSQVGVGETQYFGPGTRLLVL.

This clonotype was seen a few times. This rearrangement joins TRBV6-1 to TRBJ1-1; D gene unclear. The CDR3 sequence is 12 residues long. Looked up from germline, CDR1 is MNHNS and CDR2 is SASEGT. The ends were cut back, 6 bases at V and 9 bases at J, with 14 bases in the middle. The CDR3 sequence is CASRGIRVQAFF. The CDR3 region has the DNA TGTGCCAGCAGGGGGATCCGGGTCCAAGCTTTCTTT.

V usage is TRBV20-1 and J usage is TRBJ2-1; 8 bases fit TRBD2. V dropped 6 bases and J dropped 0; count of bases not matched to a gene: 10. The germline V gene has CDR1 DFQATT and CDR2 SNEGSKA (reference sequence). There are 16 residues in the CDR3. The CDR3 sequence: CSARKTSGSSYNEQFF. CDR3 nucleotide sequence: TGCAGTGCAAGGAAAACTAGCGGTAGCTCCTACAATGAGCAGTTCTTC.

This clonotype was observed a few times. The gene calls are TRBV7-6 and TRBJ1-1; no clear D. Trimming pared 4 bases from V and 9 bases from J, leaving 9 bases between. CDR1 is SGHVS, CDR2 FNYEAQ, per germline. The CDR3 loop spans 11 amino acids. The DNA for the CDR3 is TGTGCCAGCAGCTCCGGATCCCAAGCTTTCTTT. The encoded protein is CASSSGSQAFF.

The V call is TRBV6-1, the J call TRBJ1-3; D is uncertain. The CDR3 spans 15 residues. Germline values: CDR1 MNHNS, CDR2 SASEGT. V was trimmed by 6 bases and J by 2 bases, leaving 14 bases between them. CDR3 amino acids: CASSPGTRAGNTIYF. CDR3 DNA: TGTGCCAGCAGCCCCGGTACGAGGGCTGGAAACACCATATATTTT.

In its sample, this clonotype was seen a few times. This chain connects TRBV20-1 to TRBJ1-2, with 9 bases that match TRBD1. The trim removed 6 bases at V and 7 bases at J, leaving 9 bases unmatched. CDR3 size: 13 residues. Germline assignment: CDR1 DFQATT and CDR2 SNEGSKA (reference sequence). CDR3 loop: CSASTGGGAGYTF. The CDR3 coding sequence is TGCAGTGCCAGCACAGGGGGCGGAGCTGGCTACACCTTC.

The gene calls are TRBV4-1 and TRBJ2-5; possibly TRBD2 for D (5 bases). The V gene's germline CDR1 is MGHRA and CDR2 YSYEKL. V shed 1 base and J shed 6 bases, with 12 bases lying between them. The CDR3 length is 14 residues. CDR3 in DNA: TGCGCCAGCAGCCAAGTTGGGGAGTGGAAGACCCAGTACTTC. Residues: CASSQVGEWKTQYF.

The chain employs TRBV30 and TRBJ2-7; possibly TRBD1 for D (5 bases). CDR3 length: 14 residues. V lost 3 bases and J 6 bases, leaving 18 bases between the germline ends. CDR1 GTSNPN and CDR2 SVGIG come from the germline V gene (reference sequence). DNA of the CDR3: TGTGCCTGGAGAATTGGTACAGGTCTAAGCGAGCAGTACTTC. This sequence encodes CAWRIGTGLSEQYF. The full variable domain, in which reference TRBV30 and TRBJ2-7 provide the parts outside the CDR3, is SQTIHQWPATLVQPVGSPLSLECTVEGTSNPNLYWYRQAAGRGLQLLFYSVGIGQISSEVPQNLSASRPQDRQFILSSKKLLLSDSGFYLCAWRIGTGLSEQYFGPGTRLTVT.